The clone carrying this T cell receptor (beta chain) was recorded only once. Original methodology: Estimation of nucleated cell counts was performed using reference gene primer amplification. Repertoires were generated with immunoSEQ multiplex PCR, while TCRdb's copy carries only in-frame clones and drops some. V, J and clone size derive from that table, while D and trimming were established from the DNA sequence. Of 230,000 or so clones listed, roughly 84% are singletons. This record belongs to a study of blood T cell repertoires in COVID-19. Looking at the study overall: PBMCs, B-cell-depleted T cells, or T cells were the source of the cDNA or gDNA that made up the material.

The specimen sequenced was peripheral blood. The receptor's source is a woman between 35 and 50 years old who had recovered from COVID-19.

Here the CDR3 reads CASSDPSGGAYEQYF. The DNA for the CDR3 is TGTGCCAGCAGTGATCCTAGCGGGGGGGCCTACGAGCAGTACTTC. The rearrangement links TRBV2 to TRBJ2-7, with 12 bases identical to TRBD2. Germline CDR1 is SNHLY and CDR2 is FYNNEI. V gave up 3 bases and J gave up 2 bases; unmatched junction bases: 2. The CDR3 length is 15 residues.